This TCR beta chain was captured in a study of blood T cell repertoires in COVID-19. The wider study: Whether acute or convalescent, the COVID-19 samples came from the United States, Italy and Spain. PBMCs, B-cell-depleted T cells, or T cells were the source of the cDNA or gDNA that made up the material.

CDR3 size: 15 residues. The V gene's germline CDR1 is LNHDA and CDR2 SQIVND (reference sequence). Trimming took 5 bases from V and 2 from J, leaving 15 bases between them. Original processing notes: Reference gene primer amplification gave nucleated cell count estimates. Measured with immunoSEQ multiplex PCR; TCRdb has only the in-frame clones, and not every one. For V, J and clone size, that table is used; D and trimming come from the DNA. The sample consists of 200,000 to 250,000 clones, around four fifths of them appearing once. The sequenced material came from peripheral blood. The chain recombines TRBV19 with TRBJ1-2; no firm D call. This TCR came from a woman aged 60-75 years who had recovered from COVID-19. CDR3 protein: CASSGPAGINYGYTF. CDR3 DNA: TGTGCCAGTAGTGGACCCGCGGGAATCAACTATGGCTACACCTTC.